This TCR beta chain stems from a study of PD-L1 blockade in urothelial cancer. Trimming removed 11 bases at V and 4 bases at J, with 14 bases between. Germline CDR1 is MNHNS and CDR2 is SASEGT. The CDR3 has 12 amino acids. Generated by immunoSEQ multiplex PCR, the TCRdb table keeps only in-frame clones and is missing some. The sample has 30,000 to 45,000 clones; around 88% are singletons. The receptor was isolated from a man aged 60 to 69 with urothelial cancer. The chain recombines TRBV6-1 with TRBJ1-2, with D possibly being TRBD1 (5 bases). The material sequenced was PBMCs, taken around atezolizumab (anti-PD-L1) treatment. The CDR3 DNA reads TGTGCCTCACAGGAATCGGGCTATGGCTACACCTTC. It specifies CASQESGYGYTF.